The 7 T cell receptor beta chains reported below all come from one sample, sequenced in a study of neurological immune-mediated disorders. TCRdb reprocessed the 5' RACE reads via MiXCR and lists one record per CDR3 protein. The table records more than 15,000 distinct CDR3 sequences, 11% to 15% of them present only once. The sample was CD4+ T cells from blood. These TCRs come from a woman in her sixties with HTLV-1-associated myelopathy (HAM/TSP).

This clonotype was counted ten times or more. The chain uses TRBV20-1 and TRBJ2-3; 8 nucleotides match TRBD2. The CDR3 consists of 16 residues. Trimming at V came to 0 bases and at J to 4 bases, leaving 9 bases not matched to a gene. Germline-derived CDR1 and CDR2 are DFQATT and SNEGSKA (reference sequence). DNA of the CDR3: TGCAGTGCTAGAGACAGGAGGAGAGCGGGGGCAGATACGCAGTATTTT. Translation: CSARDRRRAGADTQYF.

This clonotype was found many times. DNA for the CDR3: TGTGCCAGCAGCCCTTTGGGAAGGGGTCTTGAAGCTTTCTTT. Translation: CASSPLGRGLEAFF. The V gene is TRBV3-1, the J gene TRBJ1-1; a possible D gene is TRBD1 (5 bases). The CDR3 contains 14 residues. The ends were cut back, 4 bases at V and 7 bases at J, with 16 bases in the middle. Germline V gives CDR1 LGHDT, CDR2 YNNKEL (reference sequence). The whole variable domain, filled in from reference TRBV3-1 and TRBJ1-1, reads DTAVSQTPKYLVTQMGNDKSIKCEQNLGHDTMYWYKQDSKKFLKIMFSYNNKELIINETVPNRFSPKSPDKAHLNLHINSLELGDSAVYFCASSPLGRGLEAFFGQGTRLTVV.

At least ten counts were recorded for this clonotype. This chain uses TRBV3-1 with TRBJ2-1, with D possibly TRBD2 on 5 matching bases. The length of the CDR3 is 16 residues. Trimming shortened V by 2 bases and J by 3 bases, and 14 bases separated the two germline ends. CDR1 and CDR2 from the germline V gene are LGHDT and YNNKEL (reference sequence). CDR3: CASSQYAGDSYNEQFF. The CDR3 region has the DNA TGTGCCAGCAGCCAATACGCGGGTGATAGCTACAATGAGCAGTTCTTC.

This clonotype occurred a few times. The chain has TRBV19 and TRBJ1-5; D not certain. The CDR3 runs 14 residues. V lost 5 bases to trimming and J lost 5 bases, with 13 bases between them. CDR1 and CDR2 from the germline V gene are LNHDA and SQIVND (reference sequence). CDR3 sequence (DNA): TGTGCCAGTAGTTGGAGCCCGAGGGATCAGCCCCAGCATTTT. Translated: CASSWSPRDQPQHF.

This clonotype was counted many times. The CDR3, as DNA: TGCAGTGGTACGACAGGGGAAGGGGAAAAACTGTTTTTT. It translates to CSGTTGEGEKLFF. The chain couples TRBV20-1 to TRBJ1-4; TRBD1 matches 8 bases. V shed 7 bases, J shed 8 bases, and the junction held 9 bases outside the gene matches. The CDR3 length is 13 residues. Germline-derived CDR1 and CDR2 are DFQATT and SNEGSKA (reference sequence).

This clonotype was found many times. V and J are TRBV12-5 and TRBJ1-1; no reliable D call. V was cut by 7 bases and J by 0 bases, with 3 bases left in between. Germline lookup yields CDR1 LGHNT and CDR2 FRNRAP. The length of the CDR3 is 11 residues. The CDR3 DNA sequence: TGTGCTAGTGATGTGAACACTGAAGCTTTCTTT. The encoded protein is CASDVNTEAFF.

This clonotype occurred many times. The chain couples TRBV3-1 to TRBJ1-5; possible D gene TRBD1, 5 bases. The V end lost 8 bases, the J end lost 5 bases, and 10 bases lay between the germline ends. The length of the CDR3 is 12 residues. Germline-derived CDR1 and CDR2 are LGHDT and YNNKEL (reference sequence). The CDR3 DNA follows: TGTGCCAGCGGGGGGGAAGATCAGCCCCAGCATTTT. Protein: CASGGEDQPQHF. Together with reference TRBV3-1 and TRBJ1-5, the CDR3 gives the full variable domain: DTAVSQTPKYLVTQMGNDKSIKCEQNLGHDTMYWYKQDSKKFLKIMFSYNNKELIINETVPNRFSPKSPDKAHLNLHINSLELGDSAVYFCASGGEDQPQHFGDGTRLSIL.